This is a list of T cell receptor beta chains from one sample in a study of T cell repertoires in cytomegalovirus infection. TCRdb called the reads again in MiXCR, with one record for every CDR3 protein. The sample holds fewer than 650,000 distinct CDR3 sequences, roughly 42% seen once. Their cognate antigens are unknown. This material consisted of cultured PBMCs, taken from culture after CMV antigen stimulation. The source of these receptors is a human donor in good health (CMV status not recorded). Some clones in this sample may be carry-over from other donors' samples. Both conserved end residues are part of each CDR3. A D gene is named only where the DNA matches it firmly. The size of a clone is reported for some rows only, either as once, few or many, or as a class for expanded clones.

d_gene: -
v_gene: TRBV7-2
len: 15
abundance: few
j_gene: TRBJ2-5
CDR3nt: TGTGCCAGCAGCTTCTATCCAGGGGAGGCAGAGACCCAGTACTTC
CDR3aa: CASSFYPGEAETQYF

d_gene: -
v_gene: TRBV20-1
len: 14
abundance: -
j_gene: TRBJ2-1
CDR3nt: TGCAGTGCCCATAGCGGCAGCTCCTACAATGAGCAGTTCTTC
CDR3aa: CSAHSGSSYNEQFF

d_gene: TRBD1
v_gene: TRBV5-1
len: 15
abundance: few
j_gene: TRBJ1-6
CDR3nt: TGCGCCAGCAGCTTCTCGACAGGGGGCGGTTCACCCCTCCACTTT
CDR3aa: CASSFSTGGGSPLHF

d_gene: -
v_gene: TRBV12-3/TRBV12-4
len: 13
abundance: few
j_gene: TRBJ1-4
CDR3nt: TGTGCCAGCACTAGACTCATAGGTGAAAAACTGTTTTTT
CDR3aa: CASTRLIGEKLFF

d_gene: -
v_gene: TRBV20-1
len: 12
abundance: once
j_gene: TRBJ1-2
CDR3nt: TGCAGTGCTGGGTTAGCAGGGGAAGGCTACACCTTC
CDR3aa: CSAGLAGEGYTF

d_gene: -
v_gene: TRBV6-5
len: 14
abundance: -
j_gene: TRBJ2-5
CDR3nt: TGTGCCAGCAGTTACCTAGGGTTCAGGGAGACCCAGTACTTC
CDR3aa: CASSYLGFRETQYF

d_gene: -
v_gene: TRBV20-1
len: 14
abundance: -
j_gene: TRBJ1-5
CDR3nt: TGCAGTGCTAGAGATTCGAGGGGCAATCAGCCCCAGCATTTT
CDR3aa: CSARDSRGNQPQHF

d_gene: -
v_gene: TRBV5-4
len: 16
abundance: few
j_gene: TRBJ1-6
CDR3nt: TGTGCCAGCAAACGGACCGTAGGGGCTATTAATTCACCCCTCCACTTT
CDR3aa: CASKRTVGAINSPLHF

d_gene: TRBD2
v_gene: TRBV7-8
len: 19
abundance: -
j_gene: TRBJ2-5
CDR3nt: TGTGCCAGCAGCCGGGGACTAGCGGGTTCCAAAATACGTCAAGAGACCCAGTACTTC
CDR3aa: CASSRGLAGSKIRQETQYF

d_gene: -
v_gene: TRBV12-3/TRBV12-4
len: 15
abundance: -
j_gene: TRBJ2-7
CDR3nt: TGTGCCAGCAGCCCGATCGAAGGGTTGAGACGGGAGCAGTACTTC
CDR3aa: CASSPIEGLRREQYF

d_gene: TRBD2
v_gene: TRBV6-1
len: 16
abundance: -
j_gene: TRBJ2-3
CDR3nt: TGTGCCAGCACCTATGGCGGAGCGGGAGGATCAAATACGCAGTATTTT
CDR3aa: CASTYGGAGGSNTQYF

d_gene: TRBD1
v_gene: TRBV12-3/TRBV12-4
len: 16
abundance: -
j_gene: TRBJ1-2
CDR3nt: TGTGCCAGCAGTGCCTCCGGGACAGGGGGTCCGGGGGGCTACACCTTC
CDR3aa: CASSASGTGGPGGYTF

d_gene: TRBD1
v_gene: TRBV7-9
len: 12
abundance: -
j_gene: TRBJ1-1
CDR3nt: TGTGCCAGCAGCCAGGGGGCGGGTGAAGCTTTCTTT
CDR3aa: CASSQGAGEAFF

d_gene: -
v_gene: TRBV6-2/TRBV6-3
len: 12
abundance: -
j_gene: TRBJ2-3
CDR3nt: TGTGCCAGCGGGGCAAGCACAGATACGCAGTATTTT
CDR3aa: CASGASTDTQYF

d_gene: TRBD1
v_gene: TRBV7-2
len: 13
abundance: -
j_gene: TRBJ1-1
CDR3nt: TGTGCCAGCAGCCCCCGGGGAGGGGGCAAAGCTTTCTTT
CDR3aa: CASSPRGGGKAFF

d_gene: TRBD2
v_gene: TRBV30
len: 18
abundance: -
j_gene: TRBJ2-1
CDR3nt: TGTGCCTGGAGTCCAGGACGGGCTAGCGGGAGGGGTTTTGATGAGCAGTTCTTC
CDR3aa: CAWSPGRASGRGFDEQFF

d_gene: -
v_gene: TRBV6-2/TRBV6-3
len: 15
abundance: few
j_gene: TRBJ2-1
CDR3nt: TGTGCCAGCAGTTACGGCACCCGGTATCCCAATGAGCAGTTCTTC
CDR3aa: CASSYGTRYPNEQFF

d_gene: TRBD2
v_gene: TRBV10-3
len: 16
abundance: few
j_gene: TRBJ2-1
CDR3nt: TGTGCCATCAAGGAGGGGCCGGGACTATCCTACAATGAGCAGTTCTTC
CDR3aa: CAIKEGPGLSYNEQFF

d_gene: -
v_gene: TRBV7-2
len: 15
abundance: many
j_gene: TRBJ1-1
CDR3nt: TGTGCCAGCAGCTCCCAGTCGATGACAAACACTGAAGCTTTCTTT
CDR3aa: CASSSQSMTNTEAFF

d_gene: -
v_gene: TRBV7-2
len: 13
abundance: many
j_gene: TRBJ2-7
CDR3nt: TGTGCCAGCAGCTTAGGGGCTTCCTACGAGCAGTACTTC
CDR3aa: CASSLGASYEQYF

d_gene: -
v_gene: TRBV6-1
len: 16
abundance: once
j_gene: TRBJ2-3
CDR3nt: TGTGCCAGCAGTGAAGTCGTCGGGGAGATCACAGATACGCAGTATTTT
CDR3aa: CASSEVVGEITDTQYF

d_gene: TRBD1
v_gene: TRBV4-1
len: 15
abundance: -
j_gene: TRBJ1-6
CDR3nt: TGCGCCAGCAGCCGGGGAGGGGGCAGGAATTCACCCCTCCACTTT
CDR3aa: CASSRGGGRNSPLHF

d_gene: -
v_gene: TRBV27
len: 13
abundance: few
j_gene: TRBJ2-7
CDR3nt: TGTGCCAGCAGGAAACAGCGAAACTACGAGCAGTACTTC
CDR3aa: CASRKQRNYEQYF

d_gene: TRBD1
v_gene: TRBV12-3/TRBV12-4
len: 14
abundance: -
j_gene: TRBJ1-4
CDR3nt: TGTGCCAGCACCCCGGGACAGCGAAATGAAAAACTGTTTTTT
CDR3aa: CASTPGQRNEKLFF

d_gene: -
v_gene: TRBV11-2
len: 12
abundance: -
j_gene: TRBJ2-5
CDR3nt: TGTGCCAGCAGCACCAATACAGAGACCCAGTACTTC
CDR3aa: CASSTNTETQYF

d_gene: -
v_gene: TRBV5-4
len: 15
abundance: few
j_gene: TRBJ2-1
CDR3nt: TGTGCCAGCAGCCCCGGCGGAGTGGGGGCCGATGAGCAGTTCTTC
CDR3aa: CASSPGGVGADEQFF

d_gene: TRBD1
v_gene: TRBV10-3
len: 17
abundance: few
j_gene: TRBJ2-7
CDR3nt: TGTGCCATCAGTGAGGGCCGACCTTCCGGGACAGGAGACGAGCAGTACTTC
CDR3aa: CAISEGRPSGTGDEQYF

d_gene: TRBD2
v_gene: TRBV7-6
len: 17
abundance: -
j_gene: TRBJ2-3
CDR3nt: TGTGCCAGCAGCTTGGCGACTAGCGGGATGGTCACAGATACGCAGTATTTT
CDR3aa: CASSLATSGMVTDTQYF

d_gene: TRBD1
v_gene: TRBV7-9
len: 16
abundance: -
j_gene: TRBJ2-2
CDR3nt: TGTGCCAGCAGCTTAGTTGGGACAGGATCGGCCGGGGAGCTGTTTTTT
CDR3aa: CASSLVGTGSAGELFF

d_gene: -
v_gene: TRBV2
len: 13
abundance: few
j_gene: TRBJ1-2
CDR3nt: TGTGCCAGCAATGAACAGGGAAGAGGGGGCTACACCTTC
CDR3aa: CASNEQGRGGYTF

d_gene: -
v_gene: TRBV7-8
len: 15
abundance: few
j_gene: TRBJ1-5
CDR3nt: TGTGCCAGCAGTCAGGGACGGCCGTGGAGTCAGCCCCAGCATTTT
CDR3aa: CASSQGRPWSQPQHF

d_gene: -
v_gene: TRBV20-1
len: 13
abundance: -
j_gene: TRBJ1-1
CDR3nt: TGCAGTGCTAGAGTTCAGCTGAACACTGAAGCTTTCTTT
CDR3aa: CSARVQLNTEAFF

d_gene: -
v_gene: TRBV4-2
len: 17
abundance: -
j_gene: TRBJ2-1
CDR3nt: TGTGCCAGCAGCCAAGACTGGGCTGGGAGCTCCTACAATGAGCAGTTCTTC
CDR3aa: CASSQDWAGSSYNEQFF

d_gene: -
v_gene: TRBV20-1
len: 14
abundance: -
j_gene: TRBJ2-5
CDR3nt: TGCAGTGCTACTCCCCCGGGGGCGAAAGAGACCCAGTACTTC
CDR3aa: CSATPPGAKETQYF

d_gene: TRBD2
v_gene: TRBV6-2/TRBV6-3
len: 13
abundance: -
j_gene: TRBJ2-1
CDR3nt: TGTGCCAGCAGAAGTAGCGGGATTAATGAGCAGTTCTTC
CDR3aa: CASRSSGINEQFF

d_gene: -
v_gene: TRBV7-2
len: 15
abundance: -
j_gene: TRBJ2-3
CDR3nt: TGTGCCAGCAGCTTTTCAGGACCCGTCACAGATACGCAGTATTTT
CDR3aa: CASSFSGPVTDTQYF

d_gene: TRBD1
v_gene: TRBV19
len: 17
abundance: few
j_gene: TRBJ1-2
CDR3nt: TGTGCCAGTAGTATCATCGGGACAGGGATCCACCTCGAGGGCTACACCTTC
CDR3aa: CASSIIGTGIHLEGYTF

d_gene: -
v_gene: TRBV11-2
len: 14
abundance: -
j_gene: TRBJ1-1
CDR3nt: TGTGCCAGCAGCACTCGGGCGGCGGGGAGTGAAGCTTTCTTT
CDR3aa: CASSTRAAGSEAFF

d_gene: TRBD1
v_gene: TRBV12-3/TRBV12-4
len: 14
abundance: -
j_gene: TRBJ1-4
CDR3nt: TGTGCCAGCAGGCCCGGGACAGGGGGCGGAAAACTGTTTTTT
CDR3aa: CASRPGTGGGKLFF

d_gene: TRBD1
v_gene: TRBV5-1
len: 17
abundance: -
j_gene: TRBJ1-2
CDR3nt: TGCGCCAGCAGCTTGGGGACCTTCGACAGGGAGGACTATGGCTACACCTTC
CDR3aa: CASSLGTFDREDYGYTF

d_gene: -
v_gene: TRBV7-9
len: 16
abundance: -
j_gene: TRBJ2-3
CDR3nt: TGTGCCAGCAGCTTGGGGGGAACGACTAAAACAGATACGCAGTATTTT
CDR3aa: CASSLGGTTKTDTQYF

d_gene: -
v_gene: TRBV6-1
len: 16
abundance: few
j_gene: TRBJ2-7
CDR3nt: TGTGCCAGCAACCCCACGTCGGGCGCGATCACCTACGAGCAGTACTTC
CDR3aa: CASNPTSGAITYEQYF

d_gene: -
v_gene: TRBV4-3
len: 14
abundance: -
j_gene: TRBJ2-5
CDR3nt: TGCGCCAGCAGCCAAGATTCCGCGGGGGAGACCCAGTACTTC
CDR3aa: CASSQDSAGETQYF

d_gene: -
v_gene: TRBV5-1
len: 14
abundance: -
j_gene: TRBJ1-2
CDR3nt: TGCGCCAGCAGCTTCGGGGGCGCGGACTATGGCTACACCTTC
CDR3aa: CASSFGGADYGYTF

d_gene: TRBD1
v_gene: TRBV6-1
len: 19
abundance: few
j_gene: TRBJ2-3
CDR3nt: TGTGCCAGGGGGTGGGGGCGACAGGGAAGAGTACCCCACACAGATACGCAGTATTTT
CDR3aa: CARGWGRQGRVPHTDTQYF

d_gene: TRBD1
v_gene: TRBV27
len: 16
abundance: -
j_gene: TRBJ2-6
CDR3nt: TGTGCCAGCACCAACGACAGGGTCGGTGGGGCCAACGTCCTGACTTTC
CDR3aa: CASTNDRVGGANVLTF

d_gene: -
v_gene: TRBV3-1
len: 13
abundance: -
j_gene: TRBJ2-5
CDR3nt: TGTGCCAGCAGCCGAGGCTCTCGGGAGACCCAGTACTTC
CDR3aa: CASSRGSRETQYF

d_gene: TRBD1
v_gene: TRBV12-3/TRBV12-4
len: 17
abundance: few
j_gene: TRBJ1-2
CDR3nt: TGTGCCAGCAGTTTAAGGACAGGGTATGCCACCGGGGATGGCTACACCTTC
CDR3aa: CASSLRTGYATGDGYTF

d_gene: -
v_gene: TRBV20-1
len: 14
abundance: -
j_gene: TRBJ2-5
CDR3nt: TGCAGTGCTAGTGGGGGACCAGATCAAGAGACCCAGTACTTC
CDR3aa: CSASGGPDQETQYF

d_gene: -
v_gene: TRBV7-2
len: 14
abundance: few
j_gene: TRBJ2-2
CDR3nt: TGTGCCAGCAGTCGGGACACGAACACCGGGGAGCTGTTTTTT
CDR3aa: CASSRDTNTGELFF

d_gene: -
v_gene: TRBV7-8
len: 16
abundance: -
j_gene: TRBJ2-3
CDR3nt: TGTGCCAGCAGCCCCCGGGGGCCATATAGCACAGATACGCAGTATTTT
CDR3aa: CASSPRGPYSTDTQYF

d_gene: -
v_gene: TRBV7-7
len: 14
abundance: -
j_gene: TRBJ2-7
CDR3nt: TGTGCCAGCAGCGATCTAAGAGGCAGCGACGAGCAGTACTTC
CDR3aa: CASSDLRGSDEQYF

d_gene: -
v_gene: TRBV3-1
len: 16
abundance: -
j_gene: TRBJ2-6
CDR3nt: TGTGCCAGCAGCCAAGTGTCAGGGATTGGGGCCAACGTCCTGACTTTC
CDR3aa: CASSQVSGIGANVLTF

d_gene: TRBD1
v_gene: TRBV6-6
len: 14
abundance: -
j_gene: TRBJ1-1
CDR3nt: TGTGCCAGCAGGGAGCAGGGCAGGGGGTATGAAGCTTTCTTT
CDR3aa: CASREQGRGYEAFF

d_gene: -
v_gene: TRBV6-1
len: 18
abundance: few
j_gene: TRBJ2-6
CDR3nt: TGTGCCAGCAGTGAAGCGCCCCTATGTAGCTCTGGGGCCAACGTCCTGACTTTC
CDR3aa: CASSEAPLCSSGANVLTF

d_gene: -
v_gene: TRBV25-1
len: 13
abundance: -
j_gene: TRBJ2-7
CDR3nt: TGTGCCAGCAGCCCGACGGGAGAATACGAGCAGTACTTC
CDR3aa: CASSPTGEYEQYF

d_gene: -
v_gene: TRBV7-8
len: 15
abundance: few
j_gene: TRBJ2-3
CDR3nt: TGTGCCAGCAGCCCTGAACTACCGGACACAGATACGCAGTATTTT
CDR3aa: CASSPELPDTDTQYF

d_gene: TRBD1
v_gene: TRBV7-6
len: 14
abundance: many
j_gene: TRBJ1-2
CDR3nt: TGTGCCAGCAGCCCTATGACAGGGGCCTATGGCTACACCTTC
CDR3aa: CASSPMTGAYGYTF